Listed below are T cell receptor beta chains from one sample, sequenced in a study of T cell repertoires in cytomegalovirus infection. One entry per CDR3 protein, called by TCRdb with MiXCR from the reads. This table has about 440,000 distinct CDR3 sequences, roughly 30% appearing once. Sequenced material: PBMCs. The source of these receptors is a human donor in good health (CMV status not recorded). Some clones in this sample may be carry-over from other donors' samples. Both conserved end residues are part of each CDR3. A D gene is named only where the DNA matches it firmly. Size is omitted from some rows. Given values are once, few, many or a class for expanded clones.

DNA: TGTGCCAGTAGTAGCCAGTACCCCTACGAGCAGTACTTC
CDR3: CASSSQYPYEQYF
size: NA
J: TRBJ2-7
D: NA
V: TRBV19

DNA: TGTTCCACCAGCCGGGGGGAATACACAGATACGCAGTATTTT
CDR3: CSTSRGEYTDTQYF
size: NA
J: TRBJ2-3
D: TRBD2
V: TRBV15

DNA: TGTGCCAGCAGTTTAGGGACAGGGCATGAAAAACTGTTTTTT
CDR3: CASSLGTGHEKLFF
size: NA
J: TRBJ1-4
D: TRBD1
V: TRBV12-3/TRBV12-4

DNA: TGTGCCAGCACCCTCCTACGGGGTGCCAGCGGGGGTCCCTTTAGCACAGATACGCAGTATTTT
CDR3: CASTLLRGASGGPFSTDTQYF
size: few
J: TRBJ2-3
D: TRBD2
V: TRBV28

DNA: TGTGCCACCAGCTGGGGTGGGGCTGAAGCTTTCTTT
CDR3: CATSWGGAEAFF
size: few
J: TRBJ1-1
D: NA
V: TRBV6-8

DNA: TGTGCCAGCAGCCCTAGCGGGGAGATCCAAGAGACCCAGTACTTC
CDR3: CASSPSGEIQETQYF
size: NA
J: TRBJ2-5
D: TRBD2
V: TRBV5-4

DNA: TGTGCCAGCAGAGATCGGGAGCAGTACTTC
CDR3: CASRDREQYF
size: NA
J: TRBJ2-7
D: NA
V: TRBV28

DNA: TGTGCCAGTACCCGGACAGGGAACAATCAGCCCCAGCATTTT
CDR3: CASTRTGNNQPQHF
size: NA
J: TRBJ1-5
D: TRBD1
V: TRBV19

DNA: TGTGCCAGCAGCTTGTATCGTGGACAGGGCACCTTCATCTCGTCCATGAACACTGAAGCTTTCTTT
CDR3: CASSLYRGQGTFISSMNTEAFF
size: NA
J: TRBJ1-1
D: TRBD1
V: TRBV7-8

DNA: TGTGCCAGCAGTTACCCCAGGGGAAGGAGCAACACAGATACGCAGTATTTT
CDR3: CASSYPRGRSNTDTQYF
size: NA
J: TRBJ2-3
D: NA
V: TRBV6-2/TRBV6-3

DNA: TGTGCCAGCAGCTTGGTATTCGGGGAAAAACTGTTTTTT
CDR3: CASSLVFGEKLFF
size: NA
J: TRBJ1-4
D: NA
V: TRBV5-5

DNA: TGTGCCAGCAGCGTAGTCCCTAGCTCCTACGAGCAGTACTTC
CDR3: CASSVVPSSYEQYF
size: NA
J: TRBJ2-7
D: NA
V: TRBV9

DNA: TGTGCCAGCAGGGTAACAGGGAACACTGAAGCTTTCTTT
CDR3: CASRVTGNTEAFF
size: few
J: TRBJ1-1
D: NA
V: TRBV6-2/TRBV6-3

DNA: TGTGCCAGCAGCTTAATCGGTGGGGCCGACTCCTACAATGAGCAGTTCTTC
CDR3: CASSLIGGADSYNEQFF
size: many
J: TRBJ2-1
D: NA
V: TRBV7-2

DNA: TGTGCCAGCAGTTTGGGGACTAGCGGGGGGGCCGGTACGCAGTATTTT
CDR3: CASSLGTSGGAGTQYF
size: few
J: TRBJ2-3
D: TRBD2
V: TRBV6-5

DNA: TGTGCCAGCAGCTTAGAGGGACAATTGAACACTGAAGCTTTCTTT
CDR3: CASSLEGQLNTEAFF
size: few
J: TRBJ1-1
D: NA
V: TRBV7-2

DNA: TGTGCCAGCCAAGGACAGGGGAACACTGAAGCTTTCTTT
CDR3: CASQGQGNTEAFF
size: many
J: TRBJ1-1
D: TRBD1
V: TRBV7-6

DNA: TGCGCCAGCAGCCAGACACTAGCGGGGACTTACAATGAGCAGTTCTTC
CDR3: CASSQTLAGTYNEQFF
size: NA
J: TRBJ2-1
D: TRBD2
V: TRBV4-1

DNA: TGTGCCAGTAGTATTCAATCCGGGACGGACGGCTACACCTTC
CDR3: CASSIQSGTDGYTF
size: many
J: TRBJ1-2
D: NA
V: TRBV19

DNA: TGTGCCATCAGTGACCCACGAGCGGGGGAATTTACTAGCACAGATACGCAGTATTTT
CDR3: CAISDPRAGEFTSTDTQYF
size: once
J: TRBJ2-3
D: TRBD2
V: TRBV10-3

DNA: TGCAGTGCTAGTTTCCAGGGCGGGGAGCTGTTTTTT
CDR3: CSASFQGGELFF
size: NA
J: TRBJ2-2
D: NA
V: TRBV20-1

DNA: TGTGCCAGCAGCTTAGAGCTAAGCAGATATGGCTACACCTTC
CDR3: CASSLELSRYGYTF
size: many
J: TRBJ1-2
D: NA
V: TRBV11-2

DNA: TGTGCCAGCAGCTCCACAGTGTACCAAGAGACCCAGTACTTC
CDR3: CASSSTVYQETQYF
size: few
J: TRBJ2-5
D: NA
V: TRBV7-9

DNA: TGTGCCAGCAGCTTAGCGCGGCTTCGTGAGCAGTTCTTC
CDR3: CASSLARLREQFF
size: NA
J: TRBJ2-1
D: NA
V: TRBV7-8

DNA: TGTGCCAGCAGGGAGGGGAGGATCCCTGAAGCTTTCTTT
CDR3: CASREGRIPEAFF
size: NA
J: TRBJ1-1
D: NA
V: TRBV2

DNA: TGTGCCAGCAGCAGTAGGTTAGGAGCTTTCTTT
CDR3: CASSSRLGAFF
size: few
J: TRBJ1-1
D: NA
V: TRBV12-3/TRBV12-4

DNA: TGTGCCAGCAGCTTGGGAGTAGCGGGGGGGCGGATGGAGCAGTTCTTC
CDR3: CASSLGVAGGRMEQFF
size: NA
J: TRBJ2-1
D: TRBD2
V: TRBV5-4

DNA: TGTGCCAGCAGCTCTCGGGACAGGGTATCTGGCTACACCTTC
CDR3: CASSSRDRVSGYTF
size: many
J: TRBJ1-2
D: TRBD1
V: TRBV7-8

DNA: TGTGCCAGCAGCACCTGGACAGGTAGCAATCAGCCCCAGCATTTT
CDR3: CASSTWTGSNQPQHF
size: many
J: TRBJ1-5
D: TRBD1
V: TRBV7-2

DNA: TGTGCCAGCAGTTGGCCAGGGGCTCTCGGAAACACCATATATTTT
CDR3: CASSWPGALGNTIYF
size: NA
J: TRBJ1-3
D: NA
V: TRBV28

DNA: TGTGCCAGCTCACCAGTTGGCAAGGGGGCACTTCAGCCCCAGCATTTT
CDR3: CASSPVGKGALQPQHF
size: NA
J: TRBJ1-5
D: TRBD1
V: TRBV18

DNA: TGTGCCAGCAGCACGGGGACAGCTAAGGGGACTGAAGCTTTCTTT
CDR3: CASSTGTAKGTEAFF
size: many
J: TRBJ1-1
D: TRBD1
V: TRBV7-2

DNA: TGTGCCAGCAGGCCGGACAGGGCAAATGAGCAGTTCTTC
CDR3: CASRPDRANEQFF
size: NA
J: TRBJ2-1
D: TRBD1
V: TRBV6-2/TRBV6-3

DNA: TGTGCCAGCAGTGAAGGACTAGCCTTGGCCGGGGAGCTGTTTTTT
CDR3: CASSEGLALAGELFF
size: NA
J: TRBJ2-2
D: TRBD2
V: TRBV2

DNA: TGTGCCACCAGGGCTAGCGGGACCAGCTCCTACAATGAGCAGTTCTTC
CDR3: CATRASGTSSYNEQFF
size: few
J: TRBJ2-1
D: TRBD2
V: TRBV24-1

DNA: TGTGCCAGCAGTCCGAGGACTAGTAGGGCCTACGAGCAGTACTTC
CDR3: CASSPRTSRAYEQYF
size: NA
J: TRBJ2-7
D: TRBD2
V: TRBV12-3/TRBV12-4

DNA: TGTGCCAGCAGTTTACCCCCTGCGAGAGGGGAGACCCAGTACTTC
CDR3: CASSLPPARGETQYF
size: NA
J: TRBJ2-5
D: NA
V: TRBV6-2/TRBV6-3

DNA: TGTGCCAGCAGCTCGAGGACGGGCTATGGCTACACCTTC
CDR3: CASSSRTGYGYTF
size: many
J: TRBJ1-2
D: NA
V: TRBV7-2

DNA: TGTGCCAGCAGCTCAAGGACTAGCGGGGGGGCGCTAGCCAAAAACATTCAGTACTTC
CDR3: CASSSRTSGGALAKNIQYF
size: NA
J: TRBJ2-4
D: TRBD2
V: TRBV7-9

DNA: TGCAGTGCTAGCGGGGGGCGGCGAGATACGCAGTATTTT
CDR3: CSASGGRRDTQYF
size: few
J: TRBJ2-3
D: NA
V: TRBV20-1

DNA: TGTGCCAGCAGCTCGACGAAGGGGGCCCCTCAGGCTTTCTTT
CDR3: CASSSTKGAPQAFF
size: NA
J: TRBJ1-1
D: TRBD1
V: TRBV11-2

DNA: TGTGCCATCAGGCTTGAGACAGGGGAGAATTCACCCCTCCACTTT
CDR3: CAIRLETGENSPLHF
size: NA
J: TRBJ1-6
D: TRBD1
V: TRBV10-3

DNA: TGTGCCAGCAGCTTACGTCAGGGTGTTATGTACGAGCAGTACTTC
CDR3: CASSLRQGVMYEQYF
size: few
J: TRBJ2-7
D: NA
V: TRBV7-8

DNA: TGTGCCAGAAGGGGACAGGGCACATATACTCAGTATTTT
CDR3: CARRGQGTYTQYF
size: NA
J: TRBJ2-3
D: TRBD1
V: TRBV12-3/TRBV12-4

DNA: TGTGCCAGCAGTCAAAACAGGAACACTGAAGCTTTCTTT
CDR3: CASSQNRNTEAFF
size: many
J: TRBJ1-1
D: NA
V: TRBV2

DNA: TGTGCCAGCAGTTACTCTCCCCCAGGGGAGGGTCAGCCCCAGCATTTT
CDR3: CASSYSPPGEGQPQHF
size: many
J: TRBJ1-5
D: NA
V: TRBV6-6

DNA: TGTGCCAGCAGTCGTAGCAGGGCGGCTGGCTACACCTTC
CDR3: CASSRSRAAGYTF
size: NA
J: TRBJ1-2
D: NA
V: TRBV6-1

DNA: TGTGCCAGCAGCTTAGATGGGACAGGAGTTTACAATGAGCAGTTCTTC
CDR3: CASSLDGTGVYNEQFF
size: many
J: TRBJ2-1
D: TRBD1
V: TRBV7-3

DNA: TGCACCAGCGAGGGCCACTACGAGCAGTACTTC
CDR3: CTSEGHYEQYF
size: NA
J: TRBJ2-7
D: NA
V: TRBV29-1

DNA: TGTGCCAGCTCACCACAACCGGGACAACGTATTGAGACCCAGTACTTC
CDR3: CASSPQPGQRIETQYF
size: many
J: TRBJ2-5
D: NA
V: TRBV18

DNA: TGTGCCAGCAGTTTCATTGGGACAGGGGCGGATACGCAGTATTTT
CDR3: CASSFIGTGADTQYF
size: NA
J: TRBJ2-3
D: TRBD1
V: TRBV28

DNA: TGCGCCAGCAGCCCCGATCCGAGGGGGTCGGACACCGGGGAGCTGTTTTTT
CDR3: CASSPDPRGSDTGELFF
size: NA
J: TRBJ2-2
D: NA
V: TRBV4-3

DNA: TGTGCCAGCAGTTTAGGAGGCCCCCGCCCCGAAAAACTGTTTTTT
CDR3: CASSLGGPRPEKLFF
size: many
J: TRBJ1-4
D: NA
V: TRBV12-3/TRBV12-4

DNA: TGCAGTGCTAGATGGTTCGGCTCTGGAAACACCATATATTTT
CDR3: CSARWFGSGNTIYF
size: NA
J: TRBJ1-3
D: NA
V: TRBV20-1

DNA: TGTGCCACCAGCAGTCCGCAGGGGTGGTTCGGAGATAGCAATCAGCCCCAGCATTTT
CDR3: CATSSPQGWFGDSNQPQHF
size: few
J: TRBJ1-5
D: NA
V: TRBV15

DNA: TGTGCCAGCAGTGGACACAGTTCGGGTCTAAGCGGCTACACCTTC
CDR3: CASSGHSSGLSGYTF
size: few
J: TRBJ1-2
D: NA
V: TRBV6-2/TRBV6-3

DNA: TGTGCCAGCAGTTACTCGAGTCGACTAGCGACCGGGGAGCTGTTTTTT
CDR3: CASSYSSRLATGELFF
size: many
J: TRBJ2-2
D: TRBD2
V: TRBV6-5

DNA: TGTGCCAGCAGTTTTACGGGACAGGGGGGCTACAATGAGCAGTTCTTC
CDR3: CASSFTGQGGYNEQFF
size: NA
J: TRBJ2-1
D: TRBD1
V: TRBV2

DNA: TGTGCCACCAGTGATGGAGAGCAAGAGACCCAGTACTTC
CDR3: CATSDGEQETQYF
size: few
J: TRBJ2-5
D: NA
V: TRBV24-1

DNA: TGTGCCAGCAGTCTGACAGGGCCTGCAACTAATGAAAAACTGTTTTTT
CDR3: CASSLTGPATNEKLFF
size: NA
J: TRBJ1-4
D: TRBD1
V: TRBV28